These 30 T cell receptor beta chains originate from one sample sequenced in a study of blood T cell repertoires in COVID-19. Data came from immunoSEQ multiplex PCR; TCRdb stores just in-frame clones and leaves some out. The sample has roughly 160,000 clones, about 90% seen once. Sequenced input: PBMCs or T cells enriched from blood (not recorded which). These receptors all come from a woman aged 45 to 65 who had recovered from COVID-19.

This chain links TRBV18 with TRBJ1-1, with D possibly being TRBD1 (5 bases). Trimming took off 3 bases at V and 3 bases at J, with 11 bases between the two ends. This CDR3 spans 14 amino acids. Germline loops: CDR1 KGHSH, CDR2 LQKENI. In DNA, the CDR3 is TGTGCCAGCTCACCGGGACTTGGGGACACTGAAGCTTTCTTT. Its translation: CASSPGLGDTEAFF.

V usage is TRBV5-6 and J usage is TRBJ2-1; 11 positions agree with TRBD2. V lost 6 bases to trimming and J lost 9 bases; unmatched junction nucleotides: 11. The CDR3 spans 15 residues. CDR1 and CDR2 (germline): SGHDT, YYEEEE. As DNA, the CDR3 is TGTGCCAGCATCCCCGGCCGGCTAGCGGGAGGTGAGCAGTTCTTC. Its translation: CASIPGRLAGGEQFF.

This clone was counted a single time. The gene calls are TRBV11-2 and TRBJ2-2; possibly TRBD2 for D (5 bases). The CDR3 is 13 amino acids. In germline, CDR1 is SGHAT, CDR2 FQNNGV. V lost 1 base to trimming and J lost 11 bases, with 11 bases between them. CDR3 region: CASSLVRVSELFF. CDR3 nucleotide sequence: TGTGCCAGCAGCTTAGTGAGGGTCAGTGAGCTGTTTTTT.

This clone occurred a few times. The CDR3 DNA reads as TGTGCCAGCAGGAGCGGTGATACGCAGTATTTT. Translating gives CASRSGDTQYF. The V gene is TRBV2, the J gene TRBJ2-3, with D maybe TRBD2 (5 bases). The CDR3 runs 11 residues. V lost 6 bases to trimming and J lost 6 bases, with 7 bases between them. Germline CDR1 and CDR2: SNHLY and FYNNEI.

The rearrangement uses TRBV7-9 and TRBJ1-4; 7 bases match TRBD1. Germline-derived CDR1 and CDR2 are SEHNR and FQNEAQ (reference sequence). Losses at the gene ends were 5 bases for V and 5 bases for J; bases not matched to a gene: 5. The length of the CDR3 is 14 residues. CDR3 loop: CASSKGQPNEKLFF. In DNA form, the CDR3 reads TGTGCCAGCAGCAAGGGACAGCCAAATGAAAAACTGTTTTTT. The whole variable domain, remainder taken from reference TRBV7-9 and TRBJ1-4, is DTGVSQNPRHKITKRGQNVTFRCDPISEHNRLYWYRQTLGQGPEFLTYFQNEAQLEKSRLLSDRFSAERPKGSFSTLEIQRTEQGDSAMYLCASSKGQPNEKLFFGSGTQLSVL.

The rearrangement links TRBV25-1 to TRBJ1-1; 9 nucleotides match TRBD1. The V gene's germline CDR1 is MGHDK and CDR2 SYGVNS. The CDR3 runs to 14 residues. The junction had 6 bases not matched to a gene; V was cut back by 6 bases and J by 4 bases. This CDR3 is CASRAQGARTEAFF. Here the CDR3 DNA reads TGTGCCAGCAGGGCACAGGGGGCACGCACTGAAGCTTTCTTT.

The chain employs TRBV12-3 or TRBV12-4 and TRBJ2-7; D unclear. This CDR3 is 13 amino acids long. V lost 5 bases and J lost 5, with 13 bases in between. CDR3 in amino acids: CASSPTSRDEQYF. The CDR3 nucleotides read TGTGCCAGCAGTCCCACGTCGCGCGACGAGCAGTACTTC.

V gene TRBV19 combines with J gene TRBJ1-2; 11 nucleotides match TRBD1. CDR1 and CDR2 (germline): LNHDA, SQIVND (reference sequence). The CDR3 has 16 amino acids. With 5 bases clipped from V and 4 bases from J, the junction kept 9 bases outside the gene matches. The CDR3: CASSLGQGVIVYGYTF. The DNA for the CDR3 is TGTGCCAGTAGTCTGGGACAGGGGGTTATAGTCTATGGCTACACCTTC.

V usage is TRBV5-1 and J usage is TRBJ2-4; 7 bases line up with TRBD1. Germline CDR1 is SGHRS and CDR2 is YFSETQ. The CDR3 totals 16 residues. Trimming at V came to 4 bases and at J to 0 bases, leaving 7 bases not matched to a gene. The CDR3 reads CASSAGTVLAKNIQYF. In DNA, the CDR3 is TGCGCCAGCAGCGCCGGGACAGTCCTAGCCAAAAACATTCAGTACTTC.

The chain employs TRBV18 and TRBJ2-7, with TRBD1 identical over 9 bases. The germline V gene encodes CDR1 KGHSH and CDR2 LQKENI. V lost 6 bases and J lost 5; bases outside the gene matches: 11. The CDR3 runs to 15 residues. The CDR3 sequence is CASSSSNRGLDEQYF. The CDR3 nucleotides read TGTGCCAGCTCTTCCTCAAACAGGGGGCTGGACGAGCAGTACTTC.

The chain links TRBV6-5 to TRBJ2-3; 7 bases line up with TRBD1. The J segment lost 6 bases and the V segment lost 2 bases, leaving 8 bases of the junction unmatched. The CDR3 is 15 residues long. Germline CDR1 is MNHEY and CDR2 is SVGAGI. The CDR3 region is CASSYRGQSWDTQYF. The DNA of the CDR3 is TGTGCCAGCAGTTACAGGGGACAGTCGTGGGATACGCAGTATTTT.

CDR3 sequence: CASSVQGAVLYGYTF. CDR3 nucleotide sequence: TGTGCCAGTAGTGTCCAGGGGGCTGTCCTCTATGGCTACACCTTC. The J gene is TRBJ1-2, the V gene TRBV19, with 8 bases matching TRBD1. Germline V gene lookup returns CDR1 LNHDA and CDR2 SQIVND (reference sequence). V shed 5 bases, J shed 4 bases, and the junction held 9 bases outside the gene matches. This CDR3 spans 15 amino acids.

V and J are TRBV23-1 and TRBJ1-2; 7 nucleotides match TRBD1. TRBV23-1 qualifies as an ORF whose function is uncertain. The CDR3 spans 15 residues. V lost 2 bases to trimming and J lost 3 bases; unmatched junction nucleotides: 6. The CDR3 DNA follows: TGCGCCAGCAGTCAAAACGACAGGGCGTACTATGGCTACACCTTC. It encodes CASSQNDRAYYGYTF.

This chain links TRBV28 with TRBJ1-2; the match to TRBD1 covers 8 bases. This CDR3 is built from 15 residues. The V gene end was trimmed by 5 bases and the J gene end by 8 bases; junction bases not matched to a gene: 13. Germline V lookup: CDR1 MDHEN, CDR2 SYDVKM. The CDR3 protein is CASSLSRPGGLGYTF. Here the CDR3 DNA reads TGTGCCAGCAGTCTTTCCAGGCCAGGGGGCTTGGGCTACACCTTC.

Only one count was recorded for this clone. The gene calls are TRBV2 and TRBJ2-3; D is unresolved. Trimming pared 6 bases from V and 0 bases from J, leaving 13 bases between. Germline V gene data show CDR1 as SNHLY and CDR2 as FYNNEI. The CDR3 covers 15 residues. Here the CDR3 reads CASRITPSSTDTQYF. In DNA, the CDR3 is TGTGCCAGCAGGATCACACCCTCTAGCACAGATACGCAGTATTTT.

As to this clone: Other DNA sequences in this sample translate to the same CDR3. The chain carries TRBV19 and TRBJ2-1; 9 bases are shared with TRBD1. CDR1 and CDR2 (germline): LNHDA, SQIVND (reference sequence). The CDR3 runs 16 residues. Trimming removed 3 bases from V and 1 base from J; junction bases left unmatched: 4. CDR3 in amino acids: CASSIRGQGSYNEQFF. The CDR3 DNA is TGTGCCAGTAGTATTCGGGGACAGGGTTCCTACAATGAGCAGTTCTTC.

A few counts support this clone. The gene calls are TRBV5-4 and TRBJ2-7; 12 nucleotides match TRBD2. The ends lost 4 bases at V and 2 bases at J; junction bases unmatched: 10. Germline V lookup: CDR1 SGHNT, CDR2 YYREEE (reference sequence). The CDR3 extends over 17 amino acids. CDR3 DNA sequence: TGTGCCAGCAGCCGGGACCCGGGACTAGCGGGCCCCTACGAGCAGTACTTC. It yields the protein CASSRDPGLAGPYEQYF.

The chain has TRBV28 and TRBJ2-7, with a possible D match to TRBD2 (6 bases). V was clipped by 2 bases and J by 1 base, with 12 bases between them. This CDR3 is 15 amino acids long. Germline V CDR1 and CDR2: MDHEN, SYDVKM. The CDR3 region is CASSLGGAQSYEQYF. CDR3 in DNA: TGTGCCAGCAGTTTAGGCGGGGCCCAGTCCTACGAGCAGTACTTC. The variable domain in full, completed from reference TRBV28 and TRBJ2-7, reads DVKVTQSSRYLVKRTGEKVFLECVQDMDHENMFWYRQDPGLGLRLIYFSYDVKMKEKGDIPEGYSVSREKKERFSLILESASTNQTSMYLCASSLGGAQSYEQYFGPGTRLTVT.

The V and J genes are TRBV5-1 and TRBJ1-3; D is uncertain. The CDR3 has 16 residues. Germline CDR1 is SGHRS and CDR2 is YFSETQ. Trimming cost V 0 bases and J 0 bases, with 10 bases left between them. The CDR3 sequence is CASSLDISSSGNTIYF. CDR3 in DNA: TGCGCCAGCAGCTTGGATATCTCGTCCTCTGGAAACACCATATATTTT.

With respect to this clone: Other nucleotide sequences from this sample produce the same CDR3. The chain couples TRBV7-9 to TRBJ1-1; D is possibly TRBD1 (6 bases). The germline V and J ends were trimmed by 6 bases and 1 base, with 12 bases remaining between them. Germline assignment: CDR1 SEHNR and CDR2 FQNEAQ (reference sequence). CDR3 length: 14 residues. CDR3 in amino acids: CASSLTQGNTEAFF. The CDR3 DNA reads as TGTGCCAGCAGTCTGACACAGGGGAACACTGAAGCTTTCTTT. Full variable domain (outside the CDR3, taken from reference TRBV7-9 and TRBJ1-1): DTGVSQNPRHKITKRGQNVTFRCDPISEHNRLYWYRQTLGQGPEFLTYFQNEAQLEKSRLLSDRFSAERPKGSFSTLEIQRTEQGDSAMYLCASSLTQGNTEAFFGQGTRLTVV.

The CDR3 DNA sequence: TGCAGCGGGACTAGCAGCCAAGAGACCCAGTACTTC. Its protein is CSGTSSQETQYF. The chain employs TRBV29-1 and TRBJ2-5; 8 bases align to TRBD2. Per the germline V gene, CDR1 is SQVTM and CDR2 is ANQGSEA. V gave up 7 bases and J gave up 1 base; unmatched junction bases: 2. This CDR3 is 12 amino acids long.

This clone has only one observation. The genes are TRBV6-1 and TRBJ1-4; possibly TRBD1 for D (6 bases). V was shortened by 0 bases and J by 4 bases, with 9 bases between the two germline ends. The CDR3 extends over 15 amino acids. Per the germline V gene, CDR1 is MNHNS and CDR2 is SASEGT. CDR3 sequence reads: CASSEAGRGNEKLFF. CDR3 nucleotide sequence: TGTGCCAGCAGTGAAGCCGGCAGGGGTAATGAAAAACTGTTTTTT.

V is TRBV18 and J is TRBJ2-2, with 8 bases matching TRBD1. After removal of 3 bases from V and 1 base from J, the junction contained 7 bases not matched to a gene. The CDR3 contains 17 residues. In germline, CDR1 is KGHSH, CDR2 LQKENI. In nucleotides, the CDR3 is TGTGCCAGCTCACCTAAAACCGGGACAGGGAACACCGGGGAGCTGTTTTTT. It is translated as CASSPKTGTGNTGELFF.

The J gene is TRBJ1-3, the V gene TRBV10-3, with D maybe TRBD1 (6 bases). Germline V CDR1 and CDR2: ENHRY, SYGVKD. Trimming cost V 3 bases and J 4 bases, with 22 bases left between them. The CDR3 is 18 residues long. CDR3 in amino acids: CAISDQGLGPDIGNTIYF. The DNA for the CDR3 is TGTGCCATCAGTGATCAGGGGCTAGGCCCCGACATAGGAAACACCATATATTTT.

The V gene is TRBV5-1, the J gene TRBJ1-4; the D gene is possibly TRBD1 (6 bases). Per the germline V gene, CDR1 is SGHRS and CDR2 is YFSETQ. V gave up 0 bases and J gave up 8 bases, with 14 bases separating them. The CDR3 loop spans 15 amino acids. The chain's CDR3 is CASSLVGAGNEKLFF. The CDR3 DNA sequence: TGCGCCAGCAGCTTGGTGGGGGCAGGTAACGAAAAACTGTTTTTT.

This clone has just one count. The chain couples TRBV27 to TRBJ2-5; unclear D gene. CDR1 MNHEY and CDR2 SMNVEV come from the germline V gene (reference sequence). V was cut by 5 bases and J by 5 bases, with 15 bases left in between. The CDR3 contains 14 residues. CDR3 in DNA: TGTGCCAGCAGTCCGCTGACGGTGAGGGAGACCCAGTACTTC. It is translated as CASSPLTVRETQYF.

The rearrangement joins TRBV7-8 to TRBJ2-5; D ambiguous. Germline CDR1 SGHVS, CDR2 FQNEAQ. Trimming removed 4 bases from V and 0 bases from J, with 6 bases in between. The CDR3 runs to 13 residues. The CDR3 sequence is CASSWSDQETQYF. In DNA, the CDR3 is TGTGCCAGCAGCTGGAGCGACCAAGAGACCCAGTACTTC. The full variable domain, in which reference TRBV7-8 and TRBJ2-5 provide the parts outside the CDR3, is GAGVSQSPRYKVAKRGQDVALRCDPISGHVSLFWYQQALGQGPEFLTYFQNEAQLDKSGLPSDRFFAERPEGSVSTLKIQRTQQEDSAVYLCASSWSDQETQYFGPGTRLLVL.

The chain joins TRBV5-8 to TRBJ2-5; D is uncertain. The length of the CDR3 is 14 residues. Per the germline V gene, CDR1 is SGHTS and CDR2 is YDEGEE. Trimming stripped 0 bases from V and 4 bases from J, with 10 bases between. CDR3 in amino acids: CASSLVGRRETQYF. Written as DNA, the CDR3 is TGTGCCAGCAGCTTGGTGGGCAGAAGAGAGACCCAGTACTTC.

The chain recombines TRBV28 with TRBJ2-6; no definite D call. Trimming left V 6 bases short and J 0 bases short, with 12 bases between. The CDR3 loop spans 16 amino acids. Germline V CDR1 and CDR2: MDHEN, SYDVKM. For the CDR3, the DNA is TGTGCCAGCAGCCTCGTCTCTACCTCTGGGGCCAACGTCCTGACTTTC. Translation gives CASSLVSTSGANVLTF.

The chain is built from TRBV19 and TRBJ2-5; TRBD2 agrees at 9 bases. CDR3 length: 17 amino acids. V was pared by 5 bases and J by 1 base, with 11 bases of the junction left unmatched. Germline lookup yields CDR1 LNHDA and CDR2 SQIVND (reference sequence). CDR3 nucleotide sequence: TGTGCCAGTAGTTACGGGGGGAAAGCGGGAGGCCAAGAGACCCAGTACTTC. Translating it yields CASSYGGKAGGQETQYF.